These T cell receptor beta chains were read from a single sample in a study of beta chain features in type 1 diabetes. Produced via immunoSEQ multiplex PCR; TCRdb's table is partial and in-frame only. The sample consists of about 900,000 clones, roughly 15% of them appearing once. Material: naive CD4+ T cells from blood. These receptor sequences come from a young woman in good health. Both conserved end residues are part of each CDR3. D genes are given only for firm matches. Where a row states a size, it is once, few, many or the class of an expanded clone; other rows omit it.

clone size | J gene | D gene | V gene | CDR3 DNA | CDR3 protein
NA | TRBJ1-5 | NA | TRBV5-1 | TGCGCCAGCAGCCGAGAGGGGGTACCGGGTCAGCCCCAGCATTTT | CASSREGVPGQPQHF
NA | TRBJ2-3 | TRBD1 | TRBV4-3 | TGCGCCAGCAGCCAAGACCCCCGGGACAGGGCCGATACGCAGTATTTT | CASSQDPRDRADTQYF
few | TRBJ2-7 | NA | TRBV6-5 | TGTGCCAGCAGTTACTCTTGGGTAGGCACCTACGAGCAGTACTTC | CASSYSWVGTYEQYF
NA | TRBJ2-1 | NA | TRBV2 | TGTGCCAGCAGTGGGGACGCGATTCAGCAGTTCTTC | CASSGDAIQQFF
NA | TRBJ2-3 | NA | TRBV5-4 | TGTGCCAGCAGCCCAAGGTGGGAAAATACGCAGTATTTT | CASSPRWENTQYF
few | TRBJ2-5 | NA | TRBV10-3 | TGTGCCATCAGTGAACAGGAACAAGAGACCCAGTACTTC | CAISEQEQETQYF
few | TRBJ1-2 | TRBD1 | TRBV10-3 | TGTGCCATCAGTAGATCGGGACAGCAGCCGTATGGCTACACCTTC | CAISRSGQQPYGYTF
NA | TRBJ2-7 | TRBD1 | TRBV29-1 | TGCAGCGCGCGGACAGGGCCAGCAGGCGAGCAGTACTTC | CSARTGPAGEQYF
few | TRBJ2-3 | TRBD2 | TRBV11-2 | TGTGCCAGCAGCTCCCTAGCGGGAGTCACAGATACGCAGTATTTT | CASSSLAGVTDTQYF
few | TRBJ2-1 | NA | TRBV2 | TGTGCCAGCAGATCACCGGGACTTTCCGACAATGAGCAGTTCTTC | CASRSPGLSDNEQFF
NA | TRBJ2-7 | TRBD1 | TRBV5-1 | TGCGCCAGCAGCTTGATGGGACAGGACGTCGAGCAGTACTTC | CASSLMGQDVEQYF
few | TRBJ2-5 | TRBD2 | TRBV7-8 | TGTGTCGCGTCTTCGACTAGCGGCCAAGAGACCCAGTACTTC | CVASSTSGQETQYF
NA | TRBJ2-2 | NA | TRBV6-1 | TGTGCCAGCAGTGAAGTTTCGGGCAGTCCGGGGGAGCTGTTTTTT | CASSEVSGSPGELFF
NA | TRBJ2-1 | TRBD1 | TRBV5-4 | TGTGCCAGCAGCTTATTCCGGGACAGGGGGCGCACCTACAATGAGCAGTTCTTC | CASSLFRDRGRTYNEQFF
few | TRBJ2-3 | NA | TRBV19 | TGTGCCAGTAGTACACGGATCACAGATACGCAGTATTTT | CASSTRITDTQYF
few | TRBJ2-1 | TRBD2 | TRBV7-2 | TGTGCCAGCAGTTACACTAGCGGGGGTGAGCAGTTCTTC | CASSYTSGGEQFF
few | TRBJ1-2 | NA | TRBV5-1 | TGCGCCAGCAGAGAACTTAACTATGGCTACACCTTC | CASRELNYGYTF
NA | TRBJ1-1 | NA | TRBV29-1 | TGCAGCGTGGCAGGGAGCACTGAAGCTTTCTTT | CSVAGSTEAFF
NA | TRBJ2-3 | NA | TRBV6-6 | TGTGCCAGCAGACTCGGGAGCGATACGCAGTATTTT | CASRLGSDTQYF
NA | TRBJ2-7 | NA | TRBV18 | TGTGCCAGCTCACCCAGGGGAACCTACGAGCAGTACTTC | CASSPRGTYEQYF
NA | TRBJ2-1 | NA | TRBV7-9 | TGTGCCAGCAGCTTAGTTGCAGGGGTGGGTGAGCAGTTCTTC | CASSLVAGVGEQFF
few | TRBJ2-7 | NA | TRBV7-4 | TGTGCCAGCAGCTTAGTCGAGGGTCGGCAACCGACCTACGAGCAGTACTTC | CASSLVEGRQPTYEQYF
NA | TRBJ2-1 | TRBD2 | TRBV7-2 | TGTGCCAGCACCGAAGCCCTAGCGGGAGTACTGGAGCAGTTCTTC | CASTEALAGVLEQFF
few | TRBJ2-3 | NA | TRBV13 | TGTGCCAGCAGCTTACGATCGAATACGCAGTATTTT | CASSLRSNTQYF
few | TRBJ2-7 | TRBD1 | TRBV6-5 | TGTGCCAGCAGTTACGCGGGGACAGGGGGCTCCTACGAGCAGTACTTC | CASSYAGTGGSYEQYF
NA | TRBJ2-2 | TRBD1 | TRBV7-9 | TGTGCCAGCAGCACCTACCCGGGACAGGGGCGTGGGGAGCTGTTTTTT | CASSTYPGQGRGELFF
few | TRBJ2-7 | TRBD2 | TRBV7-2 | TGTGCCAGCAGCTTAGGTGGACGGGAGGGGGCCTACGAGCAGTACTTC | CASSLGGREGAYEQYF
NA | TRBJ1-2 | TRBD1 | TRBV5-1 | TGCGCCAGCAGCTTTGACAGGGGGGAGTCCTATGGCTACACCTTC | CASSFDRGESYGYTF
NA | TRBJ2-5 | TRBD2 | TRBV5-1 | TGCGCCAGCAGCTTGGAGGGACTAGCGGGGCGGCGGGGTGAGACCCAGTACTTC | CASSLEGLAGRRGETQYF